The 3 T cell receptor beta chains reported below all come from one sample, sequenced in a study of response to subunit inactivated influenza vaccine. TCRdb processed the RT-PCR reads anew with MiXCR; each CDR3 protein has one entry. The sample lists about half a million distinct CDR3 sequences, approximately 11% occurring once. The specimen comprised PBMCs from blood, sampled 35 to 45 days after vaccination. The receptors were sampled from a man between 45 and 60 years old who received an inactivated influenza vaccine.

The chain combines TRBV10-3 with TRBJ1-5, with 10 bases that match TRBD1. The V and J ends lost 10 bases and 2 bases, in that order; junction bases with no gene match: 11. CDR1 is ENHRY, CDR2 SYGVKD, per germline. The CDR3 spans 16 residues. The CDR3 spells CATTPGQGSGNQPQHF. The CDR3 DNA sequence: TGTGCCACAACGCCGGGACAGGGGAGCGGCAATCAGCCCCAGCATTTT.

V usage is TRBV28 and J usage is TRBJ2-7; D call uncertain. The CDR3 is 14 residues long. V was pared by 10 bases and J by 0 bases, with 16 bases between. From germline, CDR1 is MDHEN and CDR2 SYDVKM. The CDR3 reads CAMGLGLLSYEQYF. Written as DNA, the CDR3 is TGTGCCATGGGCCTCGGCCTCCTCTCCTACGAGCAGTACTTC.

The chain couples TRBV10-2 to TRBJ2-3, with 12 bases that match TRBD2. In germline, CDR1 is WSHSY, CDR2 SAAADI. V shed 10 bases and J 0 bases; nucleotides not matched to a gene: 8. CDR3 length: 16 amino acids. The CDR3 DNA reads TGCGCCACCCAAAGGACTAGCGGGATTAGCACAGATACGCAGTATTTT. Amino acids: CATQRTSGISTDTQYF.